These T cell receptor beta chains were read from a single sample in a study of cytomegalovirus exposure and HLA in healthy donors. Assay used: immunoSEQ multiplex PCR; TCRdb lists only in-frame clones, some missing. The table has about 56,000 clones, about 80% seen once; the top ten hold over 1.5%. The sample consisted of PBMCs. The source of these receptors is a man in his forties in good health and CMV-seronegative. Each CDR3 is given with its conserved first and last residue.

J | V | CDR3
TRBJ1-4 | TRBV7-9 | CASSFREEEKLFF
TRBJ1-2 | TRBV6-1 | CASSERGGVVGYTF
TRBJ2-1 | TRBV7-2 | CASSPGHALSYNEQFF
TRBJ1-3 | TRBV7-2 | CASSLAPGVGGNTIYF
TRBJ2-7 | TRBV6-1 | CASSLGLYEQYF
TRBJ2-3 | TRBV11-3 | CASSLGWGQNTDTQYF
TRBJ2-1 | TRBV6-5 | CATVGGTYNEQFF
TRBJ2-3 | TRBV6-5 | CASRDMPGGTDTQYF
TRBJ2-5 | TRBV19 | CASSIRTGVQEAQYF
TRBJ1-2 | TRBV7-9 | CASSHSQGGYTF
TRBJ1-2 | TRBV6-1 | CASSVAGSARSNYGYTF
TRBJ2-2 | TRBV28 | CASSPHGQGRGGELFF
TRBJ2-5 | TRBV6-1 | CASTRTVQETQYF
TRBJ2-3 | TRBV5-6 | CASSLWQYTDTQYF
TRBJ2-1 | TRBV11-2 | CASSLLPGLADNEQFF
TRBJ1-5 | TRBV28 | CASRQSNQPQHF
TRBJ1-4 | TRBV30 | CAWSTQTGRNEKLFF
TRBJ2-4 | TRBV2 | CASSEVVLVLSKNIQYF
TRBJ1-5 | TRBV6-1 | CASSEGGGGSNQPQHF
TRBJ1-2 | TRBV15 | CATSRDRVRVPVNYGYTF
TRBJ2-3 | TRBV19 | CASSTSGTGGTDTQYF
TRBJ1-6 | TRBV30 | CAWSGALNSPLHF
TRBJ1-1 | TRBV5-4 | CASSLPLNTEAFF
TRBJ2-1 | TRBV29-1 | CSVVFGGGSFNEQFF
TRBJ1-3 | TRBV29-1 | CSVVTGTAGNTIYF
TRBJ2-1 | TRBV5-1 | CASSLPSGGSYNEQFF
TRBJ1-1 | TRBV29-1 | CSVGQGRPEAFF
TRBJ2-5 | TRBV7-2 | CASSLVSGWETQYF
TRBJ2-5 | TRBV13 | CASSYRAPGTERQETQYF
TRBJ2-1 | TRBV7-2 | CASSLTAVGEQFF
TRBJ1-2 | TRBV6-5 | CASSFFGTGREIYTF
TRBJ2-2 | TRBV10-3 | CAISEGAGATITGELFF
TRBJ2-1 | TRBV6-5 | CASRGQGSYNEQFF
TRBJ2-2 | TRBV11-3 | CASSQGGGELFF
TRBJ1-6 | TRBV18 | CASSPRQGQDSPLHF